The sequence of this TCR beta chain was determined in a study of radiotherapy plus CTLA-4 blockade in lung cancer. For the study at large: Disease control was present in under 35% of patients, and objective responses in 18%.

This clone was picked up one time. The antigen remains undetermined. This CDR3 is built from 12 residues. V was shortened by 5 bases and J by 11 bases, with 15 bases between the two germline ends. Germline CDR1 and CDR2: SGHAT and FQNNGV. Findings and caveats of the study: Clones of tumor-derived TCRs expanded in blood after radiotherapy plus ipilimumab. Early blood T cell clone changes and increased post-radiation serum interferon-beta were reportedly the strongest response predictors.

Using immunoSEQ multiplex PCR, the repertoire was profiled, and TCRdb retains in-frame clones only, with some absent. The sample contains fewer than 85,000 clones, around nine tenths of which appear only once. The clonotype comes from a human donor with non-small cell lung cancer who had stable disease on radiotherapy plus ipilimumab. The V gene is TRBV11-2, the J gene TRBJ1-1; D possibly corresponds to TRBD1 (5 bases). The starting material was peripheral blood, obtained from a patient treated with radiotherapy plus ipilimumab. In DNA, the CDR3 is TGTGCCAGCAGCCGGGGGGATAGAAAGGCTTTCTTT. Translating gives CASSRGDRKAFF.